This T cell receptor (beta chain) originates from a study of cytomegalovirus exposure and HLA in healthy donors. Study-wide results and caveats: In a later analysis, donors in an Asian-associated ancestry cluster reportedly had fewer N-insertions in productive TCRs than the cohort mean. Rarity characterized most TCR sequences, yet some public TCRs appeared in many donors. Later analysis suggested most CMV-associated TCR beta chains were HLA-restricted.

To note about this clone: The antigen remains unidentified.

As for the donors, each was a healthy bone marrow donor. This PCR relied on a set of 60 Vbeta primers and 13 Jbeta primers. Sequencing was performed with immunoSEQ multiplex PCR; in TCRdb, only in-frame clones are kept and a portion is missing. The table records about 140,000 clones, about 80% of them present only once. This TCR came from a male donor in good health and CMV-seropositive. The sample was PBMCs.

The DNA of the CDR3 is TGTGCCAGCAGTTTAAACCCTTACACCGACACTGAAGCTTTCTTT. Amino acid sequence: CASSLNPYTDTEAFF. The chain is built from TRBV27 and TRBJ1-1; D unclear. The ends were cut back, 2 bases at V and 3 bases at J, with 13 bases in the middle. This CDR3 contains 15 residues. The germline gives CDR1 MNHEY, CDR2 SMNVEV (reference sequence).